These 25 T cell receptor beta chains originate from one sample sequenced in a study of T cell responses to AZD1222 COVID-19 vaccine. Produced via immunoSEQ multiplex PCR; TCRdb's table is partial and in-frame only. The profile covers around 160,000 clones, with about 91% appearing a single time and 1% to 1.5% taken by the ten largest. The sample was peripheral blood, taken 28 days after the second AZD1222 dose. The receptors were sampled from an adult who received the AZD1222 COVID-19 vaccine.

The V and J genes are TRBV7-9 and TRBJ1-4; TRBD1 aligns across 7 bases. Germline V CDR1 and CDR2: SEHNR, FQNEAQ (reference sequence). The CDR3 spans 13 residues. V lost 5 bases and J lost 6; bases outside the gene matches: 3. Here the CDR3 reads CASSHQGDEKLFF. For the CDR3, the DNA is TGTGCCAGCAGCCATCAGGGGGATGAAAAACTGTTTTTT.

The chain has TRBV27 and TRBJ1-2; TRBD1 aligns across 7 bases. Germline assignment: CDR1 MNHEY and CDR2 SMNVEV (reference sequence). J lost 7 bases, V lost 5 bases, and 7 bases had no gene match. The CDR3 is 13 residues long. Here the CDR3 reads CASSVQGYGGYTF. The CDR3 DNA reads as TGTGCCAGCAGTGTACAGGGGTATGGTGGCTACACCTTC.

The gene calls are TRBV21-1 and TRBJ2-3. TRBV21-1 is labeled a pseudogene. The CDR3 contains 19 residues. This chain's CDR3 is CASSQGGAGPSSSTDTQYF. In DNA, the CDR3 is TGTGCCAGCAGCCAAGGAGGGGCAGGGCCCAGTTCTAGCACAGATACGCAGTATTTT.

This chain connects TRBV20-1 to TRBJ1-1, with D possibly being TRBD1 (5 bases). With 5 bases removed from V and 6 bases from J, the gap between germline ends came to 10 bases. From germline, CDR1 is DFQATT and CDR2 SNEGSKA (reference sequence). This CDR3 has 11 amino acids. The CDR3 bases are TGCAGTGCTCGAGGGGAGGCTGAAGCTTTCTTT. It is translated as CSARGEAEAFF.

The chain carries TRBV20-1 and TRBJ1-2; D not resolved. This CDR3 is built from 11 residues. Germline CDR1 DFQATT, CDR2 SNEGSKA (reference sequence). Trimming removed 3 bases at V and 6 bases at J, with 8 bases between. The CDR3 loop is CSASFGNGYTF. The CDR3, as DNA: TGCAGTGCTAGTTTCGGGAATGGCTACACCTTC.

The chain combines TRBV6-5 with TRBJ1-1; tentatively, D is TRBD1 (5 bases). The CDR3 has 16 residues. Trimming removed 2 bases at V and 1 base at J, with 14 bases between. Looked up from germline, CDR1 is MNHEY and CDR2 is SVGAGI. Written as DNA, the CDR3 is TGTGCCAGCAGTTACCCCTCCGGGGCAGGGAACACTGAAGCTTTCTTT. It yields the protein CASSYPSGAGNTEAFF.

The V call is TRBV7-9, the J call TRBJ1-2; perhaps TRBD1 as D (5 bases). The germline gives CDR1 SEHNR, CDR2 FQNEAQ (reference sequence). This CDR3 has 12 amino acids. With 8 bases removed from V and 2 bases from J, the gap between germline ends came to 9 bases. Here the CDR3 reads CASGGPNYGYTF. The CDR3 coding sequence is TGTGCCAGCGGGGGACCGAACTATGGCTACACCTTC.

The V call is TRBV6-6, the J call TRBJ1-6, with D tentatively TRBD1 (6 bases). V was pared by 8 bases and J by 0 bases, with 8 bases between. CDR1 and CDR2 from the germline V gene are MNHNY and SVGAGI (reference sequence). This CDR3 is 14 amino acids long. CDR3 in amino acids: CASGQSSYNSPLHF. For the CDR3, the DNA is TGTGCCAGCGGACAGAGCTCCTATAATTCACCCCTCCACTTT.

The gene calls are TRBV30 and TRBJ1-4; D gene unclear. From germline, CDR1 is GTSNPN and CDR2 SVGIG (reference sequence). The CDR3 loop spans 15 amino acids. Trimming took off 3 bases at V and 0 bases at J, with 11 bases between the two ends. CDR3 amino acids: CAWRTGLSTNEKLFF. CDR3 nucleotides: TGTGCCTGGAGAACCGGACTGTCAACTAATGAAAAACTGTTTTTT.

This chain connects TRBV14 to TRBJ2-2; no definite D call. The CDR3 loop spans 18 amino acids. CDR1 and CDR2 (germline): SGHDN, FVKESK. Deletions cut 2 bases from V and 0 bases from J, with 16 bases between. The CDR3, as DNA: TGTGCCAGCAGCCAACGGGTTGTCACAGTCTCGAACACCGGGGAGCTGTTTTTT. Translated, it gives CASSQRVVTVSNTGELFF.

This chain joins TRBV18 and TRBJ2-2, with 8 bases lining up with TRBD1. In germline, CDR1 is KGHSH, CDR2 LQKENI. The V gene end was trimmed by 2 bases and the J gene end by 4 bases; junction bases not matched to a gene: 3. The length of the CDR3 is 15 residues. CDR3 sequence: CASSPLDRVTGELFF. DNA for the CDR3: TGTGCCAGCTCACCATTGGACAGGGTCACCGGGGAGCTGTTTTTT.

The J gene is TRBJ1-5, the V gene TRBV7-3, with TRBD1 as a possible D gene (5 bases). This CDR3 has 15 amino acids. The germline gives CDR1 SGHTA, CDR2 FQGTGA. Trimming cost V 2 bases and J 1 base, with 9 bases left between them. CDR3 nucleotides: TGTGCCAGCAGCTTAGAGGGGCTGAGCAATCAGCCCCAGCATTTT. Its translation: CASSLEGLSNQPQHF.

The CDR3 protein is CASRQTGISTEAFF. CDR3 coding DNA: TGTGCCAGCAGGCAGACAGGGATTTCGACTGAAGCTTTCTTT. The chain recombines TRBV28 with TRBJ1-1; 7 bases align to TRBD1. The germline gives CDR1 MDHEN, CDR2 SYDVKM. This CDR3 has 14 amino acids. With 6 bases clipped from V and 5 bases from J, the junction kept 9 bases outside the gene matches.

The V call is TRBV7-2, the J call TRBJ1-2, with D hard to call. There are 14 residues in the CDR3. Germline CDR1 and CDR2: SGHTA and FQGNSA. The germline V and J ends were trimmed by 1 base and 7 bases, with 13 bases remaining between them. The CDR3 here is CASSLGTLPAGYTF. For the CDR3, the DNA is TGTGCCAGCAGCTTAGGTACCCTCCCCGCTGGCTACACCTTC. The variable domain in full, completed from reference TRBV7-2 and TRBJ1-2, reads GAGVSQSPSNKVTEKGKDVELRCDPISGHTALYWYRQSLGQGLEFLIYFQGNSAPDKSGLPSDRFSAERTGGSVSTLTIQRTQQEDSAVYLCASSLGTLPAGYTFGSGTRLTVV.

The chain employs TRBV30 and TRBJ2-3, with D possibly TRBD2 on 6 matching bases. Germline assignment: CDR1 GTSNPN and CDR2 SVGIG (reference sequence). There are 15 residues in the CDR3. V shed 2 bases and J shed 10 bases, with 22 bases lying between them. The CDR3 loop is CAWSKPGQGRGAQYF. In nucleotides, the CDR3 is TGTGCCTGGAGTAAGCCCGGTCAAGGGCGGGGCGCGCAGTATTTT.

This chain connects TRBV30 to TRBJ1-3; D unclear. In germline, CDR1 is GTSNPN, CDR2 SVGIG (reference sequence). This CDR3 spans 14 amino acids. V was shortened by 3 bases and J by 0 bases, with 9 bases between the two germline ends. In nucleotides, the CDR3 is TGTGCCTGGAGAGGTTGGCCCTCTGGAAACACCATATATTTT. This encodes CAWRGWPSGNTIYF.

The rearrangement links TRBV7-9 to TRBJ1-4; TRBD1 is a possible D gene (5 bases). Germline assignment: CDR1 SEHNR and CDR2 FQNEAQ (reference sequence). The ends were cut back, 5 bases at V and 8 bases at J, with 15 bases in the middle. The length of the CDR3 is 14 residues. CDR3 DNA sequence: TGTGCCAGCAGCCCGGGACGGCGAGCGGAAAAACTGTTTTTT. Protein: CASSPGRRAEKLFF.

This clone showed up just once. The chain uses TRBV7-6 and TRBJ2-3; no reliable D call. The CDR3 length is 18 residues. Germline V gene sequence: CDR1 SGHVS, CDR2 FNYEAQ. The ends were cut back, 0 bases at V and 3 bases at J, with 19 bases in the middle. In DNA, the CDR3 is TGTGCCAGCAGCTTAGCCCAAGCTTGGACCCAGCATACAGATACGCAGTATTTT. Protein sequence: CASSLAQAWTQHTDTQYF.

The V and J genes are TRBV29-1 and TRBJ2-5; TRBD1 agrees at 11 bases. The CDR3 contains 13 residues. J was trimmed by 5 bases and V by 6 bases; bases with no gene match: 5. In germline, CDR1 is SQVTM, CDR2 ANQGSEA. The CDR3 region is CSVPGTGGETQYF. In nucleotides, the CDR3 is TGCAGCGTCCCCGGGACAGGGGGGGAGACCCAGTACTTC.

This clone was counted once. The CDR3 reads CASSQGQRSSIHNEQFF. Here the CDR3 DNA reads TGTGCCAGCAGCCAAGGGCAGCGGAGCAGTATCCACAATGAGCAGTTCTTC. The V call is TRBV14, the J call TRBJ2-1; D perhaps matches TRBD2 (5 bases). Trimming left V 1 base short and J 5 bases short, with 18 bases between. This CDR3 has 17 residues. Germline CDR1 reads SGHDN; CDR2 reads FVKESK.

The chain combines TRBV4-1 with TRBJ1-3; possible D gene TRBD1, 5 bases. The CDR3 has 17 amino acids. Trimming shortened V by 0 bases and J by 0 bases, and 12 bases separated the two germline ends. Germline CDR1 reads MGHRA; CDR2 reads YSYEKL. The CDR3 nucleotides are TGCGCCAGCAGCCAAGATTATGGGGGTTACTCTGGAAACACCATATATTTT. Amino acids: CASSQDYGGYSGNTIYF.

This sequence joins TRBV6-1 and TRBJ2-2, with a weak D call TRBD2 (5 bases). The V and J ends lost 0 bases and 12 bases respectively, with 11 bases between them. The CDR3 extends over 13 amino acids. The germline V gene encodes CDR1 MNHNS and CDR2 SASEGT. CDR3 protein: CASSEARGGKLFF. The CDR3 nucleotides read TGTGCCAGCAGTGAAGCCCGGGGTGGGAAGCTGTTTTTT.

This clone was detected once. The rearrangement uses TRBV5-1 and TRBJ1-5; 8 bases are a match to TRBD1. This CDR3 is built from 15 residues. With V trimmed by 0 bases and J by 7 bases, 6 bases remained unmatched. Germline CDR1 SGHRS, CDR2 YFSETQ. DNA of the CDR3: TGCGCCAGCAGCTTGGAGGGACAGGCAGGGCAGCCCCAGCATTTT. Translated, it gives CASSLEGQAGQPQHF.

This clone was recorded a few times. V and J are TRBV3-1 (or the pseudogene TRBV3-2) and TRBJ1-3, with D possibly being TRBD1 (5 bases). CDR3 length equals 16 residues. From germline, CDR1 is LGHDT and CDR2 YNNKEL (reference sequence). With 1 base removed from V and 4 bases from J, the gap between germline ends came to 14 bases. The chain's CDR3 is CASSQAVRVYGNTIYF. CDR3 nucleotides: TGTGCCAGCAGCCAAGCAGTCAGGGTCTACGGAAACACCATATATTTT.

The chain carries TRBV10-3 and TRBJ1-4; possible D gene TRBD1, 6 bases. V gave up 7 bases and J gave up 6 bases, with 12 bases separating them. Germline V lookup: CDR1 ENHRY, CDR2 SYGVKD. The CDR3 runs to 13 residues. CDR3 loop: CAIKGGGHEKLFF. The CDR3 coding sequence is TGTGCCATCAAGGGGGGTGGTCATGAAAAACTGTTTTTT.